This TCR beta chain originates from a study of Tregs in tolerant kidney transplant recipients. Study overall: The nonmyeloablative bone marrow transplants came from related graft donors, with transient mixed chimerism. Findings and caveats of the study: This study did not directly address biological reproducibility.

Details on this clone: What it binds is unknown. The sample carries other DNA sequences with the same CDR3.

V lost 4 bases and J 9 bases, leaving 16 bases between the germline ends. The CDR3 length is 15 residues. Germline V gene data show CDR1 as MGHDK and CDR2 as SYGVNS. Only in-frame clones appear in the TCRdb table, and some are missing; sequencing was by immunoSEQ multiplex PCR. The sample carries roughly 66,000 clones, 80% to 95% recorded once. Unstimulated regulatory T cells (CD4+CD25+CD127-), CD4+CD25- non-regulatory cells, CD4 and CD8 cells were FACS-sorted from thawed PBMCs. This clonotype was sampled from a human donor who received a combined kidney and bone marrow transplant. The chain links TRBV25-1 to TRBJ1-6, with D tentatively TRBD1 (6 bases). The source was CD8+ T cells from blood, collected before the transplant. This CDR3 is CASSVWDNSPSPLHF. CDR3 DNA sequence: TGTGCCAGCAGTGTATGGGACAATTCCCCTTCACCCCTCCACTTT.